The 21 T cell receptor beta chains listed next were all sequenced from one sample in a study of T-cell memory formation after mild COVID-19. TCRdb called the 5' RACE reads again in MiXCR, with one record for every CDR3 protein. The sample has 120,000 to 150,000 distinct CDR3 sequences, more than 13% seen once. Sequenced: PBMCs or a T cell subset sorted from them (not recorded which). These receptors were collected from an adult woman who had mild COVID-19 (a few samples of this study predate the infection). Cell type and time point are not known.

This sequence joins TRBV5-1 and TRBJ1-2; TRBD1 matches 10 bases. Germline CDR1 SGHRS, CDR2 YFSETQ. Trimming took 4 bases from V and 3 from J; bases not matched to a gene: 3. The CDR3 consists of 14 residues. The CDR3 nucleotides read TGCGCCAGCAGCGACGGGACAGGGGACTATGGCTACACCTTC. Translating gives CASSDGTGDYGYTF.

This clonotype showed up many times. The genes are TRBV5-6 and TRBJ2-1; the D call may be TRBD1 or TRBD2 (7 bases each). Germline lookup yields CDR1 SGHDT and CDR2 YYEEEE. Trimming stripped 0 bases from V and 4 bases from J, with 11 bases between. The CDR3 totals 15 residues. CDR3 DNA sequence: TGTGCCAGCAGCTTGGGCCAGGGGGGGTACAATGAGCAGTTCTTC. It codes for CASSLGQGGYNEQFF. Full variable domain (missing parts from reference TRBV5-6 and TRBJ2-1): DAGVTQSPTHLIKTRGQQVTLRCSPKSGHDTVSWYQQALGQGPQFIFQYYEEEERQRGNFPDRFSGHQFPNYSSELNVNALLLGDSALYLCASSLGQGGYNEQFFGPGTRLTVL.

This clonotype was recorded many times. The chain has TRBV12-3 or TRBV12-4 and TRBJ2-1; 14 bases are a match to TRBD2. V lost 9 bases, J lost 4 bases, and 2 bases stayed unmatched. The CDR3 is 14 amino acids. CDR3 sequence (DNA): TGTGCCAGTCGACTAGCGGGAGGGTACAATGAGCAGTTCTTC. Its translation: CASRLAGGYNEQFF.

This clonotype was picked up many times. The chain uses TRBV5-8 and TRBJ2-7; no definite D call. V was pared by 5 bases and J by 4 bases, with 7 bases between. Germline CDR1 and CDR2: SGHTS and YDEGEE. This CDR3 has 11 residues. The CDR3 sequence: CASSIGYEQYF. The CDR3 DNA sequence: TGTGCCAGCAGTATTGGGTACGAGCAGTACTTC.

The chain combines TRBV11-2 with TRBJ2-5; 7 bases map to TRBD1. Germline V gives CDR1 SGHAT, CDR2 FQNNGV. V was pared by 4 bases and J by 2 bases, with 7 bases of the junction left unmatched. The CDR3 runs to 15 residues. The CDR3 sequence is CASSSFRDRQETQYF. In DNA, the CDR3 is TGTGCCAGCAGCTCTTTCCGGGACAGACAAGAGACCCAGTACTTC.

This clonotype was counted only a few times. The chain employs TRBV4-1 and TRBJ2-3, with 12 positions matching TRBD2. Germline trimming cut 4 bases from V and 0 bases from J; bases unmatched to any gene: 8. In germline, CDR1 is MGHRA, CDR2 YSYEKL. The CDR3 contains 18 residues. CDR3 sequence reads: CASSPRLAGDSSTDTQYF. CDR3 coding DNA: TGCGCCAGCAGCCCTCGACTAGCGGGGGATTCTAGCACAGATACGCAGTATTTT.

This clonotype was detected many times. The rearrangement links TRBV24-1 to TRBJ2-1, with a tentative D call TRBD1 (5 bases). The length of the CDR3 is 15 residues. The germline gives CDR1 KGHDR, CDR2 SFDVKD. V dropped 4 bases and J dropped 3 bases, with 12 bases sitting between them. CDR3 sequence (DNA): TGTGCCACCAGTGAATACACCGACAGCTACAATGAGCAGTTCTTC. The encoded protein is CATSEYTDSYNEQFF.

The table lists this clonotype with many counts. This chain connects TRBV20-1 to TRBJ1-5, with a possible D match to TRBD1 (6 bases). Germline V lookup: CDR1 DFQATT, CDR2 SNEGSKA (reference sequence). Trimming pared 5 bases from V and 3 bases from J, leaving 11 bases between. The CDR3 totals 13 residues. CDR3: CSAVDSYNQPQHF. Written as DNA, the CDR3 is TGCAGTGCTGTGGACAGCTACAATCAGCCCCAGCATTTT.

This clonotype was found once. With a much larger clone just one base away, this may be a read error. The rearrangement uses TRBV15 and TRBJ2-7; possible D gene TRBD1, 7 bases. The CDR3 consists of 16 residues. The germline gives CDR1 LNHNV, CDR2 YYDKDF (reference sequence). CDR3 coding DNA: TGTGACACCAGCAGAGGAGGGTCCAGGGGGAGTTACGAGCAGTACTTC. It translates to CDTSRGGSRGSYEQYF.

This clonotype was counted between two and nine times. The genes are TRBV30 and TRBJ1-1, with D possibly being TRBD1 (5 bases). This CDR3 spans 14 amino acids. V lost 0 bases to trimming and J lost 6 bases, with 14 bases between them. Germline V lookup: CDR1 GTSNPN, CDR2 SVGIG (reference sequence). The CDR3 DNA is TGTGCCTGGAGTGTAGGGGTAAGGGGTTCTGAAGCTTTCTTT. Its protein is CAWSVGVRGSEAFF.

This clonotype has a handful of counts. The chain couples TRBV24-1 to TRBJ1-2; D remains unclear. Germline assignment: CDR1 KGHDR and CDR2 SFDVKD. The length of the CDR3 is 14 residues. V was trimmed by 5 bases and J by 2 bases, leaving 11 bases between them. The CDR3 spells CATSGDGWNYGYTF. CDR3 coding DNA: TGTGCCACCAGTGGCGACGGTTGGAACTATGGCTACACCTTC.

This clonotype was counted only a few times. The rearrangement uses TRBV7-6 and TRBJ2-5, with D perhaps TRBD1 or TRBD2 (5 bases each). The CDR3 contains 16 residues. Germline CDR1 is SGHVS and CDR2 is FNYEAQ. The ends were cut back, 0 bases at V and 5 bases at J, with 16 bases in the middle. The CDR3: CASSLAPGWDGETQYF. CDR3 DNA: TGTGCCAGCAGCTTAGCACCCGGATGGGACGGGGAGACCCAGTACTTC.

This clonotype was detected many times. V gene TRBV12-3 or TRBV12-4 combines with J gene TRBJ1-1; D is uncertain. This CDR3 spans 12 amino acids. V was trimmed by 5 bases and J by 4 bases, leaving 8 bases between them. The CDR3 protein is CASSPGGTEAFF. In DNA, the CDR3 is TGTGCCAGCAGTCCAGGCGGCACTGAAGCTTTCTTT.

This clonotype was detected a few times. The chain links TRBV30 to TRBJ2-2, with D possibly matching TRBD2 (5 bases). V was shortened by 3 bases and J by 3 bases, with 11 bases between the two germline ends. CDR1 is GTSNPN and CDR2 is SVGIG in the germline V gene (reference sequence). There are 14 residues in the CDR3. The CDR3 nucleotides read TGTGCCTGGAGCGGGAAAACTGACACCGGGGAGCTGTTTTTT. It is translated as CAWSGKTDTGELFF.

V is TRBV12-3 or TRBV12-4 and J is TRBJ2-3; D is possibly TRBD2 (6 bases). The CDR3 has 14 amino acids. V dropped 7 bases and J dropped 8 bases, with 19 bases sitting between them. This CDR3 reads CASTEGTRGATQYF. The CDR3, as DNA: TGTGCCAGCACAGAAGGGACCCGCGGGGCTACGCAGTATTTT.

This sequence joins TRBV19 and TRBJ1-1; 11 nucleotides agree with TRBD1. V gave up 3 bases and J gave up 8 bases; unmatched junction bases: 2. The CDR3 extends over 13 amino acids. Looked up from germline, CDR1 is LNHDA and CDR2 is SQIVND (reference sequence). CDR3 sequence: CASSIWTGGEAFF. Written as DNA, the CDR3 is TGTGCCAGTAGTATCTGGACAGGGGGCGAAGCTTTCTTT.

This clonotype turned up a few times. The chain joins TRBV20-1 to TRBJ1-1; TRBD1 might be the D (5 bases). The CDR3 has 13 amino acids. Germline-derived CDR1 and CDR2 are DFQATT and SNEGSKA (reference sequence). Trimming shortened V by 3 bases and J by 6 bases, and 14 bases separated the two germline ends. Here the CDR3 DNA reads TGCAGTGCTAGGGGGCCCCGGGGGGCTGAAGCTTTCTTT. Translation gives CSARGPRGAEAFF.

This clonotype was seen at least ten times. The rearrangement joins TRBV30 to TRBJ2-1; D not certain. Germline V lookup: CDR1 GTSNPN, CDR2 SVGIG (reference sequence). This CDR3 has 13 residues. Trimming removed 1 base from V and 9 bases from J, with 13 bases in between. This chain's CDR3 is CAWSDGRKSEQFF. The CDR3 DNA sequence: TGTGCCTGGAGTGACGGGCGTAAGAGTGAGCAGTTCTTC.

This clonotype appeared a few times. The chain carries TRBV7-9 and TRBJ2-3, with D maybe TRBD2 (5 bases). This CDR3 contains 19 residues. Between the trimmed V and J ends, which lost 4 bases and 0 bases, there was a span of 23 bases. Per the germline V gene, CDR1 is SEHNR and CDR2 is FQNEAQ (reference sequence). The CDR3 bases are TGTGCCAGCAGCTCACCCTCCCGAAGCGGCCACCCTAGCACAGATACGCAGTATTTT. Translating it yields CASSSPSRSGHPSTDTQYF.

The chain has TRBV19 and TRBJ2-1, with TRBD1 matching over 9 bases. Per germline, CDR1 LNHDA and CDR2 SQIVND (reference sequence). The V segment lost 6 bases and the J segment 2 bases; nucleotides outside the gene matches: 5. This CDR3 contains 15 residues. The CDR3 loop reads CASSLTGGPYNEQFF. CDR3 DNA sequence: TGTGCCAGTAGCCTGACAGGGGGTCCCTACAATGAGCAGTTCTTC.

CDR3: CSVNRANYGYTF. Here the CDR3 DNA reads TGCAGCGTCAACAGGGCTAACTATGGCTACACCTTC. The chain is built from TRBV29-1 and TRBJ1-2, with a possible D match to TRBD1 (6 bases). Germline CDR1 reads SQVTM; CDR2 reads ANQGSEA. The V and J ends lost 6 bases and 0 bases respectively, with 8 bases between them. The CDR3 consists of 12 residues.